What follows describes a single TCR beta chain. Its antigen is undetermined. Donors comprised only Caucasian adults living in Nashville, Tennessee. The sample originates from a study of shared clonotypes between healthy human individuals. About the research overall: A few men and a couple of women, aged 18 to 49, were donors. Study conclusions and caveats: Several donors shared about 5% of their naive CD4 clonotypes.

The germline gives CDR1 SGHTA, CDR2 FQGTGA. This CDR3 is built from 18 residues. With 1 base removed from V and 5 bases from J, the gap between germline ends came to 21 bases. Under the authors' procedure: Without quality scores, immunoSEQ junctional reads could not be filtered like full-length reads. The protocol was immunoSEQ multiplex PCR, while the TCRdb copy is restricted to in-frame clones and leaves out a portion. D and trimming come from the DNA, and the V and J calls and clone size come from that table. The table lists approximately 1.5 million clones, 95% to 99% of them singletons, with less than 0.55% in the top ten.

The gene calls are TRBV7-3 and TRBJ2-1; tentatively, D is TRBD1 (7 bases). The sequenced sample was naive CD4+ T cells sorted from blood. As to subset: CD45RA+ positively selected. The sequence derives from a man under 40 in good health. CDR3: CASSLNPPLRGTDNEQFF. CDR3 DNA sequence: TGTGCCAGCAGCTTAAACCCCCCCCTACGGGGGACAGACAATGAGCAGTTCTTC.